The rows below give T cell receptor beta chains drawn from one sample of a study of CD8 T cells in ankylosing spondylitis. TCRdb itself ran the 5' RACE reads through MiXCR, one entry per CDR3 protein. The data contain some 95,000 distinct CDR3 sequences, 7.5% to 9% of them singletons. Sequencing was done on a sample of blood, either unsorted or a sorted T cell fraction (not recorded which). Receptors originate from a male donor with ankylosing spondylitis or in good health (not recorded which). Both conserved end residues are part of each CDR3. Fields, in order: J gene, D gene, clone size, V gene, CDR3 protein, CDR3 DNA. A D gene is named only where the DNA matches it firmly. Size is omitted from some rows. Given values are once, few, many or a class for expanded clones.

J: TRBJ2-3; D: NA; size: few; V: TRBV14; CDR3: CASSHQGGGTDTQYF; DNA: TGTGCCAGCAGCCACCAGGGAGGGGGTACAGATACGCAGTATTTT
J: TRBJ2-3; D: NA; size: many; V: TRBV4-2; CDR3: CASSQATGEGKADTQYF; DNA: TGTGCCAGCAGCCAAGCAACAGGGGAGGGGAAGGCAGATACGCAGTATTTT
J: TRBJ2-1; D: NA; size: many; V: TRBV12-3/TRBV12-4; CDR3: CASSPDTGSSYNEQFF; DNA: TGTGCCAGCAGTCCAGACACAGGGTCCTCCTACAATGAGCAGTTCTTC
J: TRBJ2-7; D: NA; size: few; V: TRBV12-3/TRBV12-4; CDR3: CASSSWVGGYEQYF; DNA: TGTGCCAGCAGTTCCTGGGTGGGGGGCTACGAGCAGTACTTC
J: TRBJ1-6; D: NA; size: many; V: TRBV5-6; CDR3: CASSLSVNSPLHF; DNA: TGTGCCAGCAGCTTGTCGGTGAATTCACCCCTCCACTTT
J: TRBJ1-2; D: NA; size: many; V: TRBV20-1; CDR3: CSARDKARYGYTF; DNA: TGCAGTGCTAGAGATAAGGCTCGCTATGGCTACACCTTC
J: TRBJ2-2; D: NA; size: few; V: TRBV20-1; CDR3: CSARGNKGDTGELFF; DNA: TGCAGTGCTAGAGGGAACAAGGGGGACACCGGGGAGCTGTTTTTT
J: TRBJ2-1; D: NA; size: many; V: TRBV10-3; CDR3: CAISERTAANEQFF; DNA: TGTGCCATCAGTGAACGGACAGCAGCCAATGAGCAGTTCTTC
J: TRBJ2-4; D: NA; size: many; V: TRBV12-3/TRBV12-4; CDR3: CASSLVARDIQYF; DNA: TGTGCCAGCAGTTTAGTCGCGCGGGACATTCAGTACTTC
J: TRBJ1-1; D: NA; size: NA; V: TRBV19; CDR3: CASSPQLNTEAFF; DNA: TGTGCCAGTTCCCCACAGTTGAACACTGAAGCTTTCTTT